Sequencing of this T cell receptor beta chain was carried out in a study of T cells expressing NK-cell markers. Study-wide results and limits: Dominant NKG2C+ clonotypes were found to form about 1.0-7.5% of CD8+ T cells in six donors. In several donors, dominant clonotypes made up roughly 25-60.1% of CD3+CD56-NKG2C+ cells.

The CDR3 covers 14 residues. CDR1 and CDR2 (germline): SGHRS, YFSETQ. About this clonotype: The antigen is undetermined.

TCRdb reprocessed the 5' RACE reads and stores each CDR3 protein as one record, lacking DNA. The data include approximately 420,000 distinct CDR3 sequences; the top ten clones carry roughly 10%. The source material was blood T cells: a sorted CD56 or NKG2C T cell subset, CD4+ or CD8+ T cells, or bulk PBMC T cells (not recorded which). The sequence derives from a woman between 45 and 60 years old in good health. V and J are TRBV5-1 and TRBJ1-1; TCRdb names TRBD1, which stays unverified in the absence of DNA. CDR3 protein: CASSWGGAESEAFF.